The entry below describes one T cell receptor beta chain. The data originate from a study of blood T cell repertoires in COVID-19. The CDR3 runs to 15 residues. Trimming cost V 2 bases and J 7 bases, with 17 bases left between them. Per the germline V gene, CDR1 is LNHDA and CDR2 is SQIVND (reference sequence). Participants had their cohort set by participant-reported clinical history. Recovery among Cohort 3 donors was established by two negative PCRs, clearance, or symptom resolution. Original processing methods: Amplification from reference gene primers served as the basis for estimated nucleated cell counts. The repertoire was sequenced with immunoSEQ multiplex PCR; TCRdb's copy has only in-frame clones and lacks some. That table furnishes V, J and clone size, whereas the DNA furnished D and trimming. The sample carries roughly 140,000 clones, about 80% recorded once.

Sequenced: PBMCs or T cells enriched from blood (not recorded which). The rearrangement links TRBV19 to TRBJ1-2; D is unresolved. This TCR was recovered from a man aged 45-60 years who had recovered from COVID-19. In DNA, the CDR3 is TGTGCCAGTAGTATACCAAACGTCGGTAGAGGTGGCTACACCTTC. It encodes CASSIPNVGRGGYTF. The full variable domain, with the rest looked up from reference TRBV19 and TRBJ1-2, is DGGITQSPKYLFRKEGQNVTLSCEQNLNHDAMYWYRQDPGQGLRLIYYSQIVNDFQKGDIAEGYSVSREKKESFPLTVTSAQKNPTAFYLCASSIPNVGRGGYTFGSGTRLTVV.